The T cell receptor beta chain described here comes from a study of CD8 T cell repertoires and HIV-1 epitope variants. This clone was seen just once. Antigen: not known. The germline gives CDR1 SQVTM, CDR2 ANQGSEA. The CDR3 is 13 residues long. Trimming pared 6 bases from V and 1 base from J, leaving 13 bases between. Sequencing was performed with immunoSEQ multiplex PCR; in TCRdb, only in-frame clones are kept and a portion is missing. Among some 5,500 clones listed, roughly 67% were seen once. The sample taken for sequencing was cultured CD8+ T cells derived from PBMCs. This chain links TRBV29-1 with TRBJ2-7; perhaps TRBD2 as D (5 bases). This TCR derives from a male donor with HIV. The CDR3 is CSVEGMDSYEQYF. CDR3 nucleotides: TGCAGCGTCGAGGGAATGGATTCCTACGAGCAGTACTTC.